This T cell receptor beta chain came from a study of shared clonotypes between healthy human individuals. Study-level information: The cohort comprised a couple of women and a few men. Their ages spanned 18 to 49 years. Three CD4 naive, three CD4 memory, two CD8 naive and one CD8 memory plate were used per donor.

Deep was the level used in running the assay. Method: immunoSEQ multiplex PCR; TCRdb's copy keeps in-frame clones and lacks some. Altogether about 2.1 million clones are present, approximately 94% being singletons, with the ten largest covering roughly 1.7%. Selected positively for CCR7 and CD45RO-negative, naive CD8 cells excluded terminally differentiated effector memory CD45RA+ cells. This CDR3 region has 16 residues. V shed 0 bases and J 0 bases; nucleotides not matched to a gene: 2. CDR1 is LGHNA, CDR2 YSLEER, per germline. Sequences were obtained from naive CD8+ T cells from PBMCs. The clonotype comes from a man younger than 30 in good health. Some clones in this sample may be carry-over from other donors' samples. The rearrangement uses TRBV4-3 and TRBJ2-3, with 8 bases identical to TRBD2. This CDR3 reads CASSQDSGGSTDTQYF. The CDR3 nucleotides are TGCGCCAGCAGCCAAGATTCGGGGGGGAGCACAGATACGCAGTATTTT.